A single sample gave rise to the 29 T cell receptor beta chains below, sequenced in a study of T cell responses to AZD1222 COVID-19 vaccine. This table comes from immunoSEQ multiplex PCR, and its TCRdb copy is limited to in-frame clones, with some not included. This table has approximately 80,000 clones, 75% to 95% appearing once. The starting material was peripheral blood, obtained 28 days after the second AZD1222 dose. Receptors were obtained from an adult who received the AZD1222 COVID-19 vaccine.

The gene calls are TRBV12-3 or TRBV12-4 and TRBJ2-7; D remains unclear. Trimming left V 4 bases short and J 3 bases short, with 4 bases between. This CDR3 comprises 11 residues. The chain's CDR3 is CASSSYYEQYF. The CDR3 DNA sequence: TGTGCCAGCAGTTCCTACTACGAGCAGTACTTC.

The chain uses TRBV6-5 and TRBJ2-7, with 8 bases aligning to TRBD1. V gave up 7 bases and J gave up 1 base; unmatched junction bases: 3. Germline CDR1 is MNHEY and CDR2 is SVGAGI. The CDR3 is 13 amino acids. CDR3 DNA sequence: TGTGCCAGCACCCGGGACAGGTCCTACGAGCAGTACTTC. It is translated as CASTRDRSYEQYF.

The chain couples TRBV6-5 to TRBJ2-1; D possibly corresponds to TRBD2 (5 bases). CDR3 length: 11 amino acids. With 9 bases removed from V and 5 bases from J, the gap between germline ends came to 8 bases. CDR1 and CDR2 from the germline V gene are MNHEY and SVGAGI. In DNA form, the CDR3 reads TGTGCCAGTGAGGGCCACAATGAGCAGTTCTTC. It yields the protein CASEGHNEQFF.

This chain uses TRBV2 with TRBJ1-5; weak D call: TRBD1 (6 bases). CDR3 length equals 14 residues. V lost 1 base and J 6 bases, leaving 10 bases between the germline ends. CDR1 is SNHLY and CDR2 is FYNNEI in the germline V gene. The CDR3 region has the DNA TGTGCCAGCAGTGAAGGGGAAGGGGGTCAGCCCCAGCATTTT. It is translated as CASSEGEGGQPQHF. The complete variable domain, with remaining parts taken from reference TRBV2 and TRBJ1-5, reads EPEVTQTPSHQVTQMGQEVILRCVPISNHLYFYWYRQILGQKVEFLVSFYNNEISEKSEIFDDQFSVERPDGSNFTLKIRSTKLEDSAMYFCASSEGEGGQPQHFGDGTRLSIL.

This clone has more than one count but fewer than ten. The rearrangement links TRBV14 to TRBJ2-1; D remains unclear. This CDR3 comprises 13 residues. CDR1 is SGHDN and CDR2 is FVKESK in the germline V gene. The germline V and J ends were trimmed by 1 base and 8 bases, with 9 bases remaining between them. In DNA, the CDR3 is TGTGCCAGCAGCCAAGGACTGTTTTATGAGCAGTTCTTC. Protein: CASSQGLFYEQFF.

The V call is TRBV7-3, the J call TRBJ1-1, with TRBD1 matching over 10 bases. There are 15 residues in the CDR3. Germline V lookup: CDR1 SGHTA, CDR2 FQGTGA. The V segment lost 5 bases and the J segment 5 bases; nucleotides outside the gene matches: 8. The chain's CDR3 is CASSTMGTGETEAFF. In DNA form, the CDR3 reads TGTGCCAGCAGCACTATGGGGACAGGGGAAACTGAAGCTTTCTTT.

J is TRBJ1-6 and V is TRBV5-6; 9 nucleotides match TRBD1. V lost 3 bases, J lost 6 bases, and 7 bases stayed unmatched. CDR3 size: 16 residues. From germline, CDR1 is SGHDT and CDR2 YYEEEE. The CDR3 is CASSSTGQGLNSPLHF. As DNA, the CDR3 is TGTGCCAGCAGCTCGACGGGACAGGGTCTTAATTCACCCCTCCACTTT.

The rearrangement joins TRBV6-5 to TRBJ1-1, with D possibly TRBD1 on 5 matching bases. Germline CDR1 MNHEY, CDR2 SVGAGI. V was shortened by 2 bases and J by 4 bases, with 17 bases between the two germline ends. The CDR3 length is 16 residues. The CDR3 sequence: CASSYGSGLVITEAFF. The CDR3 DNA follows: TGTGCCAGCAGTTACGGTTCAGGGTTGGTGATCACTGAAGCTTTCTTT.

V gene TRBV5-8 combines with J gene TRBJ2-7; D ambiguous. The CDR3 runs 13 residues. The ends were cut back, 4 bases at V and 1 base at J, with 9 bases in the middle. Germline V gives CDR1 SGHTS, CDR2 YDEGEE. This CDR3 reads CASSPGPSYEQYF. The DNA of the CDR3 is TGTGCCAGCAGCCCCGGACCTTCCTACGAGCAGTACTTC. Combining the CDR3 with reference TRBV5-8 and TRBJ2-7 gives the whole variable domain EAGVTQSPTHLIKTRGQQATLRCSPISGHTSVYWYQQALGLGLQFLLWYDEGEERNRGNFPPRFSGRQFPNYSSELNVNALELEDSALYLCASSPGPSYEQYFGPGTRLTVT.

The chain uses TRBV6-2 or TRBV6-3 and TRBJ2-7; 11 nucleotides match TRBD2. Germline CDR1 and CDR2: MNHEY and SVGEGT. Unmatched junction bases numbered 12, after V lost 0 bases and J lost 2 bases. The CDR3 sequence is 19 residues long. CDR3 DNA sequence: TGTGCCAGCAGTTACTCACTAGCGGGAGACCGATCTCGGACCTACGAGCAGTACTTC. Amino acid sequence: CASSYSLAGDRSRTYEQYF.

The chain recombines TRBV10-2 with TRBJ2-1, with TRBD2 matching 11 bases. There are 13 residues in the CDR3. V shed 6 bases, J shed 10 bases, and the junction held 5 bases outside the gene matches. Germline V CDR1 and CDR2: WSHSY, SAAADI. The CDR3, as DNA: TGCGCCAGCAGCCTAGCGGGGGGAGAGGAGCAGTTCTTC. Translation: CASSLAGGEEQFF.

This sequence joins TRBV5-1 and TRBJ1-6, with D possibly being TRBD1 (5 bases). Trimming removed 4 bases from V and 6 bases from J, with 20 bases in between. The CDR3 covers 17 residues. The V gene's germline CDR1 is SGHRS and CDR2 YFSETQ. The CDR3 DNA reads TGCGCCAGCAGCCGGGACCTCGACAGCAAATTTAATTCACCCCTCCACTTT. Translating it yields CASSRDLDSKFNSPLHF.

The chain is built from TRBV29-1 and TRBJ2-3; D is undetermined. Germline CDR1 SQVTM, CDR2 ANQGSEA. The CDR3 contains 13 residues. Trimming pared 2 bases from V and 3 bases from J, leaving 9 bases between. In DNA form, the CDR3 reads TGCAGCGTTGAACTAGGAGAGACAGATACGCAGTATTTT. This translates into CSVELGETDTQYF.

The J gene is TRBJ1-1, the V gene TRBV7-9, with D perhaps TRBD1 (5 bases). Trimming took 5 bases from V and 3 from J, leaving 13 bases between them. From germline, CDR1 is SEHNR and CDR2 FQNEAQ (reference sequence). This CDR3 contains 14 residues. The CDR3 sequence: CASSPGAADTEAFF. DNA for the CDR3: TGTGCCAGCAGCCCTGGGGCAGCTGACACTGAAGCTTTCTTT. The full variable domain, rest sourced from reference TRBV7-9 and TRBJ1-1, is DTGVSQNPRHKITKRGQNVTFRCDPISEHNRLYWYRQTLGQGPEFLTYFQNEAQLEKSRLLSDRFSAERPKGSFSTLEIQRTEQGDSAMYLCASSPGAADTEAFFGQGTRLTVV.

This clone was counted a single time. The J gene is TRBJ1-5, the V gene TRBV5-4; D is undetermined. CDR1 is SGHNT and CDR2 is YYREEE in the germline V gene (reference sequence). The V and J ends lost 4 bases and 1 base respectively, with 9 bases between them. The CDR3 is 14 residues long. The CDR3 nucleotides read TGTGCCAGCAGCAACCCTGGGAGCAATCAGCCCCAGCATTTT. The encoded protein is CASSNPGSNQPQHF.

The rearrangement uses TRBV21-1 and TRBJ2-1; TRBD1 is the table's D call and was not checked against the DNA. TRBV21-1 is a listed pseudogene. The CDR3 has 14 residues. CDR3 nucleotide sequence: TGTGCCAGCGGGATAGGACAGGCGGTCAATGAGCAGTTCTTC. This encodes CASGIGQAVNEQFF.

The CDR3 coding sequence is TGCGCCAGCAGCTTGGCCGGGACCTCTGGAAACACCATATATTTT. Its protein is CASSLAGTSGNTIYF. The V call is TRBV5-1, the J call TRBJ1-3; D possibly corresponds to TRBD1 (5 bases). Germline V gives CDR1 SGHRS, CDR2 YFSETQ. The CDR3 consists of 15 residues. Trimming shortened V by 0 bases and J by 0 bases, and 7 bases separated the two germline ends.

The chain carries TRBV6-2 or TRBV6-3 and TRBJ1-2; 7 bases are a match to TRBD1. This CDR3 is 15 amino acids long. V lost 4 bases to trimming and J lost 7 bases; unmatched junction nucleotides: 12. Germline V gene lookup returns CDR1 MNHEY and CDR2 SVGEGT. The CDR3 DNA reads TGTGCCAGCAGTTCTGACAGGGTTTTTATCTCTGGCTACACCTTC. Protein sequence: CASSSDRVFISGYTF.

This chain uses TRBV12-5 with TRBJ1-4; no reliable D call. This CDR3 is 11 amino acids long. The V gene's germline CDR1 is LGHNT and CDR2 FRNRAP. The ends were cut back, 5 bases at V and 8 bases at J, with 6 bases in the middle. The CDR3 DNA reads TGTGCTAGTGGTGGGAGGGAAAAACTGTTTTTT. Amino acids: CASGGREKLFF.

This rearrangement joins TRBV28 to TRBJ1-5; tentative D call: TRBD1 (5 bases). The CDR3 is 14 amino acids. V was clipped by 2 bases and J by 4 bases, with 9 bases between them. The V gene's germline CDR1 is MDHEN and CDR2 SYDVKM. CDR3 bases: TGTGCCAGCAGTTTAGACAGCCCTAATCAGCCCCAGCATTTT. It encodes CASSLDSPNQPQHF.

The genes are TRBV6-4 and TRBJ1-1; no clear D gene. The CDR3 has 12 amino acids. V was clipped by 2 bases and J by 3 bases, with 4 bases between them. CDR1 is MRHNA, CDR2 SNTAGT, per germline. The CDR3 nucleotides are TGTGCCAGCAGTGACGGGTACACTGAAGCTTTCTTT. Translated: CASSDGYTEAFF.

The V and J genes are TRBV11-2 and TRBJ2-1; D not certain. This CDR3 is built from 15 residues. Germline CDR1 is SGHAT and CDR2 is FQNNGV. Trimming removed 1 base at V and 6 bases at J, with 13 bases between. The CDR3 protein is CASSLGRIGPNEQFF. DNA for the CDR3: TGTGCCAGCAGCTTAGGGCGGATTGGGCCCAATGAGCAGTTCTTC.

The chain links TRBV12-3 or TRBV12-4 to TRBJ1-2, with D unresolved. Trimming removed 3 bases from V and 6 bases from J, with 11 bases in between. The CDR3 covers 13 residues. In DNA form, the CDR3 reads TGTGCCAGCAGTTTTAAGGTGATGAATGGCTACACCTTC. This translates into CASSFKVMNGYTF.

The chain combines TRBV11-3 with TRBJ1-1; 8 bases are a match to TRBD1. CDR1 is SGHNT and CDR2 is YENEEA in the germline V gene. This CDR3 contains 16 residues. V trimming: 4 bases; J trimming: 4 bases; junction bases outside the gene matches: 11. The DNA of the CDR3 is TGTGCCAGCAGCTCCGCTAGGACAGGGAAGTCCACTGAAGCTTTCTTT. Translating gives CASSSARTGKSTEAFF.

This clone showed up just once. This rearrangement joins TRBV18 to TRBJ1-3; unclear D gene. The CDR3 length is 12 residues. Germline lookup yields CDR1 KGHSH and CDR2 LQKENI. Trimming took off 5 bases at V and 2 bases at J, with 4 bases between the two ends. This chain's CDR3 is CASSSAGNTIYF. The CDR3 DNA is TGTGCCAGCTCAAGCGCTGGAAACACCATATATTTT.

The chain recombines TRBV27 with TRBJ2-7; D perhaps matches TRBD2 (5 bases). Germline lookup yields CDR1 MNHEY and CDR2 SMNVEV (reference sequence). V lost 4 bases and J lost 5, with 30 bases in between. The CDR3 runs 19 residues. CDR3 protein: CASSSRPPGYPSGYHEQYF. The CDR3 nucleotides read TGTGCCAGCAGTTCCAGACCACCTGGGTACCCGAGCGGATATCACGAGCAGTACTTC.

The chain has TRBV3-1 (or the pseudogene TRBV3-2) and TRBJ1-2; 9 bases line up with TRBD1. Trimming removed 3 bases from V and 4 bases from J; junction bases left unmatched: 0. Germline V gene lookup returns CDR1 LGHDT and CDR2 YNNKEL (reference sequence). The CDR3 contains 13 residues. CDR3 sequence (DNA): TGTGCCAGCAGCCAGACAGGGGGCTATGGCTACACCTTC. It encodes CASSQTGGYGYTF.

The CDR3 is CAWSAGLDTYGYTF. The CDR3 nucleotides are TGTGCCTGGAGCGCGGGACTTGACACCTATGGCTACACCTTC. The chain has TRBV30 and TRBJ1-2; D might be TRBD1 (5 bases). The germline CDR1 and CDR2 sequences are GTSNPN and SVGIG (reference sequence). V was cut by 3 bases and J by 4 bases, with 15 bases left in between. This CDR3 comprises 14 residues.

The CDR3 DNA is TGTGCCAGCAGGGGAGCGGGGAAAGAGACCCAGTACTTC. Its protein product is CASRGAGKETQYF. The J gene is TRBJ2-5, the V gene TRBV6-5; 7 nucleotides align to TRBD2. There are 13 residues in the CDR3. V was pared by 6 bases and J by 3 bases, with 4 bases of the junction left unmatched. Germline CDR1 MNHEY, CDR2 SVGAGI.